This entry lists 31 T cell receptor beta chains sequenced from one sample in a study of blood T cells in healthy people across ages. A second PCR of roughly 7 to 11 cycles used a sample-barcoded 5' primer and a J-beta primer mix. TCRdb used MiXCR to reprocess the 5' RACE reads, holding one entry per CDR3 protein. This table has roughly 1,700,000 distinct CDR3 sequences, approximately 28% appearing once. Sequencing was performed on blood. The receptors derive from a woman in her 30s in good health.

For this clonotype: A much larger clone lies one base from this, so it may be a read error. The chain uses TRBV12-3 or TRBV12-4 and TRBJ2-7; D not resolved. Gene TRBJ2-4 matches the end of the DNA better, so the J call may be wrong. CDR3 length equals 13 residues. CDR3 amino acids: CASSSRMNNIQYF. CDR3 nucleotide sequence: TGTGCCAGCAGTTCACGAATGAACAACATTCAGTACTTC.

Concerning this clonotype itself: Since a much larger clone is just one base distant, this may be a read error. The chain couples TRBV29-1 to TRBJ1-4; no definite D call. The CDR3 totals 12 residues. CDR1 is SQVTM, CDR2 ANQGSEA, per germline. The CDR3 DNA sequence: TGCAGCGTTGGAGGAACTAATGAAAAACGGTTTTTT. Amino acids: CSVGGTNEKRFF.

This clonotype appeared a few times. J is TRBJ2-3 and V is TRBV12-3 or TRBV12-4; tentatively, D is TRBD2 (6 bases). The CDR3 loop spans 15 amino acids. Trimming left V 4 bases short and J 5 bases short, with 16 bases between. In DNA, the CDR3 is TGTGCCAGCAGTTCTCAAGAACTAGCTGGAGATACGCAGTATTTT. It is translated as CASSSQELAGDTQYF.

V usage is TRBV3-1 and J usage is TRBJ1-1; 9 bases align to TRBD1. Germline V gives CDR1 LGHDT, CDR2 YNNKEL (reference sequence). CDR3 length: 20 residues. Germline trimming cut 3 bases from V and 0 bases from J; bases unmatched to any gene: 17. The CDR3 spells CASSQAILGQGTLMNTEAFF. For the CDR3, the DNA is TGTGCCAGCAGCCAGGCAATCTTAGGACAGGGGACCCTCATGAACACTGAAGCTTTCTTT.

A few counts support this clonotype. This chain's CDR3 is CASSSGWNTEAFF. The CDR3 DNA sequence: TGTGCCAGCAGCTCAGGGTGGAACACTGAAGCTTTCTTT. The gene calls are TRBV7-2 and TRBJ1-1; D perhaps matches TRBD1 (5 bases). The CDR3 is made up of 13 amino acids. The germline V gene has CDR1 SGHTA and CDR2 FQGNSA. Trimming took off 4 bases at V and 1 base at J, with 7 bases between the two ends.

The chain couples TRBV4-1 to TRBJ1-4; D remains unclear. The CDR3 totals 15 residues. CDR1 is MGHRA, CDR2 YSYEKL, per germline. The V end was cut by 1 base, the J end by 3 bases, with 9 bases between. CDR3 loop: CASSQGPYPNEKLFF. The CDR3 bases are TGCGCCAGCAGCCAAGGACCGTACCCTAATGAAAAACTGTTTTTT.

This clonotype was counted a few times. The CDR3 protein is CASSSSPGQNYGYTF. CDR3 nucleotides: TGTGCCAGCAGCTCCTCCCCTGGACAGAACTATGGCTACACCTTC. The chain carries TRBV7-2 and TRBJ1-2, with D possibly TRBD1 on 6 matching bases. Germline lookup yields CDR1 SGHTA and CDR2 FQGNSA. The V end lost 4 bases, the J end lost 2 bases, and 14 bases lay between the germline ends. The CDR3 totals 15 residues.

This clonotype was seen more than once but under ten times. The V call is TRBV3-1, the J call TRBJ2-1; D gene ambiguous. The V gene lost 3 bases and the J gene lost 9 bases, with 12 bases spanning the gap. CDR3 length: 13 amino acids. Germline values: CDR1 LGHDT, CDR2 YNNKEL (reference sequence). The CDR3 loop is CASSHGKLGEQFF. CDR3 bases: TGTGCCAGCAGCCACGGAAAATTGGGTGAGCAGTTCTTC.

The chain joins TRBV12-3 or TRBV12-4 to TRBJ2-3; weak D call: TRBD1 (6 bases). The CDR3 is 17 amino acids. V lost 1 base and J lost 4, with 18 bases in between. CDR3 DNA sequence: TGTGCCAGCAGTTTAGTGAAGCGTTCAAAGGGGGCAGATACGCAGTATTTT. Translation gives CASSLVKRSKGADTQYF.

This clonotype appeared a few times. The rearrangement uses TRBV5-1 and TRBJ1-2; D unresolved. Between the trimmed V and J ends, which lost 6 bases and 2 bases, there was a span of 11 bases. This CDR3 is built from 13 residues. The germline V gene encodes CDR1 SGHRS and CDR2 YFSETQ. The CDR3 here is CASTLDGNYGYTF. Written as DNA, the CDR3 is TGCGCCAGCACTCTCGACGGAAACTATGGCTACACCTTC.

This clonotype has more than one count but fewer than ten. Here the CDR3 reads CASSRTGAVVDGYTF. DNA of the CDR3: TGTGCCAGCAGTCGGACAGGGGCAGTCGTGGATGGCTACACCTTC. The chain combines TRBV28 with TRBJ1-2; 9 bases are a match to TRBD1. The V segment lost 5 bases and the J segment 6 bases; nucleotides outside the gene matches: 10. CDR1 is MDHEN, CDR2 SYDVKM, per germline. CDR3 size: 15 residues.

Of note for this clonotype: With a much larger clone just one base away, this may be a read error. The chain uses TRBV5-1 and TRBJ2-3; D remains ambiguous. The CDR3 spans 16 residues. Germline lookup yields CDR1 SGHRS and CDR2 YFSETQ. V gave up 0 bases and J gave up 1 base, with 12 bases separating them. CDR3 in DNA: TGCGCCAGCAGCTTGGGCATGGGATCGCGCACAGATACGCAGTATTTT. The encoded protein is CASSLGMGSRTDTQYF.

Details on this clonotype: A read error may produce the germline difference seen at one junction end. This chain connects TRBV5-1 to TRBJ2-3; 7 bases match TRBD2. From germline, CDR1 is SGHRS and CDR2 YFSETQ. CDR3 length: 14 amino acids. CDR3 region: CASSFQRGEDTQCF. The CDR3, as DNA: TGCGCCAGCAGCTTCCAGCGGGGTGAAGATACGCAGTGTTTT.

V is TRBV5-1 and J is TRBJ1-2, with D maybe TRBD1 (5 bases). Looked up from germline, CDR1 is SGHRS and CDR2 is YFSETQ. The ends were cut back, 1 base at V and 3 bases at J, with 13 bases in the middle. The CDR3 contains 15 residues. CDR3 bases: TGCGCCAGCAGCTTGAGTCTCAGGGTTGACTATGGCTACACCTTC. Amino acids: CASSLSLRVDYGYTF.

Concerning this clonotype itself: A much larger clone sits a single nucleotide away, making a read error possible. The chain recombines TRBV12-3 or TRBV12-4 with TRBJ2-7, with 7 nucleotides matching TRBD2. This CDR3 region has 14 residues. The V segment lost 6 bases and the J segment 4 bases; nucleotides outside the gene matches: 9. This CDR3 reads CASRSAGNQYEQYF. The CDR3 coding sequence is TGTGCCAGCAGGTCAGCGGGGAACCAATACGAGCAGTACTTC.

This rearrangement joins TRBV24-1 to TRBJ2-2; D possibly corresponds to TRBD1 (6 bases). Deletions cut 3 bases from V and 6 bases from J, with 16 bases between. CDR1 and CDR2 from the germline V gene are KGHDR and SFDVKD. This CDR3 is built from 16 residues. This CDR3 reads CATSDPTGNLAGELFF. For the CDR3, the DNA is TGTGCCACCAGTGATCCGACAGGAAACCTCGCCGGGGAGCTGTTTTTT.

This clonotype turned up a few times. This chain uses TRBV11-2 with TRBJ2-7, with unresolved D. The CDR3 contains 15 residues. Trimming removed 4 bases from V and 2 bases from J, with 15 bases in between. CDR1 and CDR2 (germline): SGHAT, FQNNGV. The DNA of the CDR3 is TGTGCCAGCAGCTATATCCAGGATCGGCCCTACGAGCAGTACTTC. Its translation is CASSYIQDRPYEQYF.

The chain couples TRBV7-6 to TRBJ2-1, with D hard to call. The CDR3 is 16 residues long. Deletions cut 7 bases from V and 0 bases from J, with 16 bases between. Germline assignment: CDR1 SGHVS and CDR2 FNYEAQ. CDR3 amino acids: CASKPTLLSSYNEQFF. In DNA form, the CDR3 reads TGTGCCAGCAAACCTACCCTGTTAAGCTCCTACAATGAGCAGTTCTTC.

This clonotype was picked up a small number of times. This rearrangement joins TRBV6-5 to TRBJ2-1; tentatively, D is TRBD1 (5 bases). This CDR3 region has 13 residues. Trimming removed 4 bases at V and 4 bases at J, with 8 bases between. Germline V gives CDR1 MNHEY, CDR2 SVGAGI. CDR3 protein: CASSSTAYNEQFF. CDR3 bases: TGTGCCAGCAGTTCGACAGCTTACAATGAGCAGTTCTTC.

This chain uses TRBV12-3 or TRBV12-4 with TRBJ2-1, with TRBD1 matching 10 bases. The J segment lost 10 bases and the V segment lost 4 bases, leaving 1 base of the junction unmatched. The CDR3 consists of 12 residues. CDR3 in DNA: TGTGCCAGCAGTTCGGGACAGGGGGAGCAGTTCTTC. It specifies CASSSGQGEQFF.

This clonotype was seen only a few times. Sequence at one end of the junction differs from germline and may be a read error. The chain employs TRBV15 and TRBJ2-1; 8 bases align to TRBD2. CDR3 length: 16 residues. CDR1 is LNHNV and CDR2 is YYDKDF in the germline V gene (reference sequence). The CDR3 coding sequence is TGTACCACCAGCAGACTAAGCGGGGGCTCCTACAATGAGCAGTTCTTC. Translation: CTTSRLSGGSYNEQFF. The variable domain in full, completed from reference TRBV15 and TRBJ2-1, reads DAMVIQNPRYQVTQFGKPVTLSCSQTLNHNVMYWYQQKSSQAPKLLFHYYDKDFNNEADTPDNFQSRRPNTSFCFLDIRSPGLGDTAMYLCTTSRLSGGSYNEQFFGPGTRLTVL.

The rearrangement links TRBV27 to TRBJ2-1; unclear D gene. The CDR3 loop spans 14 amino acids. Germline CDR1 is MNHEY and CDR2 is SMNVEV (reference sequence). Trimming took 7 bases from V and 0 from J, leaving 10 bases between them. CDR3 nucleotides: TGTGCCAGCATGGTCAGAGTCTCCTACAATGAGCAGTTCTTC. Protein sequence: CASMVRVSYNEQFF.

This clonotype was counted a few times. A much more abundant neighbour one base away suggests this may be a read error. The CDR3 sequence: CASSYSMRTDTQYF. DNA of the CDR3: TGTGCCAGCAGCTATAGCATGCGCACAGATACGCAGTATTTT. This chain connects TRBV7-2 to TRBJ2-3; D uncertain. The germline V gene encodes CDR1 SGHTA and CDR2 FQGNSA. CDR3 length: 14 residues. The V end lost 4 bases, the J end lost 1 base, and 9 bases lay between the germline ends. Full variable domain (remainder filled in from reference TRBV7-2 and TRBJ2-3): GAGVSQSPSNKVTEKGKDVELRCDPISGHTALYWYRQSLGQGLEFLIYFQGNSAPDKSGLPSDRFSAERTGGSVSTLTIQRTQQEDSAVYLCASSYSMRTDTQYFGPGTRLTVL.

The CDR3 coding sequence is TGTGCCAGCAGCCATACTAGCGGGAGAACTACCGGGGAGCTGTTTTTT. It translates to CASSHTSGRTTGELFF. The rearrangement uses TRBV7-2 and TRBJ2-2; 11 bases are a match to TRBD2. Germline V CDR1 and CDR2: SGHTA, FQGNSA. The CDR3 contains 16 residues. V lost 5 bases, J lost 5 bases, and 7 bases stayed unmatched.

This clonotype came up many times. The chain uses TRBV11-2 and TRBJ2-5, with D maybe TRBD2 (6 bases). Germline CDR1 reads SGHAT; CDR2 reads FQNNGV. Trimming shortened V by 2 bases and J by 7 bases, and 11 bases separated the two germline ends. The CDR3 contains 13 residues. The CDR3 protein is CASSLSPGGTQYF. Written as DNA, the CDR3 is TGTGCCAGCAGCTTATCCCCCGGGGGGACCCAGTACTTC.

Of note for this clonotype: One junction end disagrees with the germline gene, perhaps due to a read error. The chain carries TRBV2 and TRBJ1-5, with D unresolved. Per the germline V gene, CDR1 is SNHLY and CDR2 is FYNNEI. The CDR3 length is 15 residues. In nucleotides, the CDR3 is TGTGCCAGCAGTGAGCGGCCGAGGGAGGATCAGCCTCAGCATTTT. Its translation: CASSERPREDQPQHF.

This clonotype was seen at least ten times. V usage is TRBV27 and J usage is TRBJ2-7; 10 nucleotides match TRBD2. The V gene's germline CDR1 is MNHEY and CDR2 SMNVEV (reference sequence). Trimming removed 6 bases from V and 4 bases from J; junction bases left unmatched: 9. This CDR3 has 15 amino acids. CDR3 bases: TGTGCCAGCAGAAGTCGGGGGACTAGCGTTTACGAGCAGTACTTC. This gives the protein CASRSRGTSVYEQYF.

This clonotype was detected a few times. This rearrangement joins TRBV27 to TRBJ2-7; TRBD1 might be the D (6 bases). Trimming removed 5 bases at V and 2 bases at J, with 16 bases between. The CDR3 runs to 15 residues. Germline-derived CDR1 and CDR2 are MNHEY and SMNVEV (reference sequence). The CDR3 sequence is CASSPRQGPPYEQYF. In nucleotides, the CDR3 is TGTGCCAGCAGTCCTCGGCAGGGGCCGCCCTACGAGCAGTACTTC.

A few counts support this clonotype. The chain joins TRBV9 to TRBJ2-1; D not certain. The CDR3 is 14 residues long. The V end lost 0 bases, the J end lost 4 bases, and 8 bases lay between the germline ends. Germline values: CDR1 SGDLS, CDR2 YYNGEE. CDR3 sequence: CASSVEPGYNEQFF. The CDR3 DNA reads TGTGCCAGCAGCGTAGAGCCCGGGTACAATGAGCAGTTCTTC. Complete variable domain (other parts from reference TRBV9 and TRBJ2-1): DSGVTQTPKHLITATGQRVTLRCSPRSGDLSVYWYQQSLDQGLQFLIQYYNGEERAKGNILERFSAQQFPDLHSELNLSSLELGDSALYFCASSVEPGYNEQFFGPGTRLTVL.

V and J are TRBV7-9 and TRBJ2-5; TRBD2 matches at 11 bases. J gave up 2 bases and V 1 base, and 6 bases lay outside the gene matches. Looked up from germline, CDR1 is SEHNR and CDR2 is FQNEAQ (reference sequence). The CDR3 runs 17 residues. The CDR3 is CASSLGSLAGVQETQYF. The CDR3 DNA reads TGTGCCAGCAGCTTAGGCTCACTAGCGGGAGTTCAAGAGACCCAGTACTTC.

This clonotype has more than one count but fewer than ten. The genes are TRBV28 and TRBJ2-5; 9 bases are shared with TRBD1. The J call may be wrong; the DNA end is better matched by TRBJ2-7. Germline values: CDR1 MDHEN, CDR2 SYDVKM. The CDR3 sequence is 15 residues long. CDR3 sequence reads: CASSWSGTGSSEQYF. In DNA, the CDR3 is TGTGCCAGCAGTTGGTCCGGGACAGGGTCATCCGAGCAGTACTTC.